This TCR beta chain originates from a study of early T cells in non-severe SARS-CoV-2 infection. Study in general: Sequencing of unsorted whole blood was done on bulk RNA, leaving chains unpaired.

Molecules of cDNA were individually given unique molecular identifiers that were attached to them. TCRdb ran MiXCR on the 5' RACE reads and lists one entry per CDR3 protein. The table shows over 60,000 distinct CDR3 sequences, with around 10% occurring only once. In the case of this clonotype: Its cognate antigen is unknown.

Regarding the study as a whole: VDJdb matching, biased toward anti-spike CD8 responses, missed private and CD4 specificities.

The J segment lost 6 bases and the V segment lost 4 bases, leaving 6 bases of the junction unmatched. Germline V gives CDR1 WSHSY, CDR2 SAAADI. This CDR3 comprises 14 residues. This sequence originates from an adult who was a healthcare worker with PCR-confirmed SARS-CoV-2 infection or an uninfected control (not recorded which). Source: whole blood, taken at baseline. The chain joins TRBV10-2 to TRBJ2-1, with 7 bases aligning to TRBD2. CDR3 protein: CASSVIGTTNEQFF. The CDR3, as DNA: TGCGCCAGCAGTGTAATAGGGACTACCAATGAGCAGTTCTTC.